This TCR beta chain was sequenced for a study of blood T cell repertoires in COVID-19. Across the study: Spain, Italy and the United States supplied samples that represented acute and convalescent COVID-19. T cells, B-cell-depleted T cells, or PBMCs supplied cDNA or gDNA.

V lost 6 bases, J lost 7 bases, and 6 bases stayed unmatched. CDR1 and CDR2 from the germline V gene are MDHEN and SYDVKM. The length of the CDR3 is 13 residues. Method: immunoSEQ multiplex PCR; TCRdb's copy keeps in-frame clones and lacks some. There are 200,000 or so clones in the sample; nearly 85% occur only once, and 4.5% to 6.5% lies in the top ten. V is TRBV28 and J is TRBJ1-2; 9 bases are a match to TRBD1. The receptor comes from a woman aged 25 to 39 with acute or convalescent COVID-19. Material for sequencing was peripheral blood. The CDR3 loop is CASRTGGLGGYTF. Written as DNA, the CDR3 is TGTGCCAGCAGGACAGGGGGGCTAGGTGGCTACACCTTC.